This entry describes one T cell receptor (beta chain). Antigen unknown. This sample was taken from a study of CD8 T cells in ankylosing spondylitis. Trimming removed 4 bases from V and 0 bases from J, with 14 bases in between. Germline V lookup: CDR1 SGHKS, CDR2 YYEKEE (reference sequence). This CDR3 has 16 amino acids. Study-wide results and limits: A motif in TCR beta, a set of several highly homologous variants, appeared characteristic of ankylosing spondylitis blood.

TCRdb analysed the 5' RACE reads with MiXCR anew, one entry per CDR3 protein. This table has over 450,000 distinct CDR3 sequences, more than 9.5% appearing once. This chain links TRBV5-5 with TRBJ2-4; D is ambiguous. This TCR came from a male donor with ankylosing spondylitis. The sequencing input was blood, either unsorted or a sorted T cell fraction (not recorded which). The CDR3 sequence: CASSPRTAIAKNIQYF. For the CDR3, the DNA is TGTGCCAGCAGCCCCCGGACCGCAATAGCCAAAAACATTCAGTACTTC. Supplemented by reference TRBV5-5 and TRBJ2-4, the full variable domain reads DAGVTQSPTHLIKTRGQQVTLRCSPISGHKSVSWYQQVLGQGPQFIFQYYEKEERGRGNFPDRFSARQFPNYSSELNVNALLLGDSALYLCASSPRTAIAKNIQYFGAGTRLSVL.